This T cell receptor beta chain was profiled in a study of blood T cell repertoires in COVID-19. Across the study: Samples came from the United States, Italy and Spain, spanning acute and convalescent COVID-19. T cells, B-cell-depleted T cells, or PBMCs supplied cDNA or gDNA.

As handled by the study authors: By means of reference gene primer amplification, nucleated cell counts were estimated. This table comes from immunoSEQ multiplex PCR, and its TCRdb copy is limited to in-frame clones, with some not included. D and trimming come from the DNA, and the V and J calls and clone size come from that table. In the table there are roughly 150,000 clones, nearly 85% of which are singletons. The material sequenced was peripheral blood. The sequence was obtained from a human donor in a cohort sampled during active COVID-19.

DNA for the CDR3: TGTGCCAGCAGGGGGACAGGCGTCACTGAAGCTTTCTTT. Amino acids: CASRGTGVTEAFF. The gene calls are TRBV7-9 and TRBJ1-1; TRBD1 aligns across 8 bases. V dropped 6 bases and J dropped 4; count of bases not matched to a gene: 4. The CDR3 consists of 13 residues. The germline V gene has CDR1 SEHNR and CDR2 FQNEAQ (reference sequence).